The rows below give T cell receptor beta chains drawn from one sample of a study of identical twins. TCRdb independently ran MiXCR on the 5' RACE reads; one entry per CDR3 protein. The top ten clones hold 4% to 5% of a sample with about 240,000 distinct CDR3 sequences, about an eighth of them seen once. These data are also associated with another study on yellow fever vaccine responses in identical twins.

Material: memory (CD45RO+) T cells sorted from blood. All receptors derive from a woman under 30 in good health. Both conserved end residues are part of each CDR3. A D gene is named only where the DNA matches it firmly. The size entry is marked missing in some rows and otherwise reads once, few, many or a size class.

v_gene,j_gene,d_gene,abundance,CDR3nt,CDR3aa
TRBV6-6,TRBJ2-3,.,many,TGTGCCAGCAGTTACGGAGCGGGCACAGATACGCAGTATTTT,CASSYGAGTDTQYF
TRBV4-3,TRBJ2-1,TRBD2,.,TGCGCCAGCAGCCATAAAGTCCTAGCGGGAACCAATGAGCAGTTCTTC,CASSHKVLAGTNEQFF
TRBV20-1,TRBJ2-2,.,.,TGCGGTGCTAGATGGTCACTGAACACCGGGGAGCTGTTTTTT,CGARWSLNTGELFF
TRBV2,TRBJ2-4,TRBD2,few,TGTGCCAGCAGGGCCCTTAGCCTAGCGGGATCAGGCGACATTCAGTACTTC,CASRALSLAGSGDIQYF
TRBV2,TRBJ1-2,TRBD1,.,TGTGCCAGCAGAGTCCAGGGGGCCGACTATGGCTACACCTTC,CASRVQGADYGYTF
TRBV7-1,TRBJ2-1,TRBD2,few,TGTGCCAGCAGCTCCCTTTTCCCCGGGTTTCAGATCGGGACTAGCGGGCTACCCTACAATGAGCAGTTCTTC,CASSSLFPGFQIGTSGLPYNEQFF
TRBV12-3/TRBV12-4,TRBJ1-5,.,many,TGTGCCAGCAGTTCTAGGGAGGCGCAGCCCCAGCATTTT,CASSSREAQPQHF
TRBV2,TRBJ2-5,.,.,TGTGCCACCGCTAGTAGGACTGGAGAGACCCAGTACTTC,CATASRTGETQYF
TRBV5-1,TRBJ2-3,.,few,TGCGCCAGCAGCTTAGAGCAGCGCAGCACAGATACGCAGTATTTT,CASSLEQRSTDTQYF
TRBV12-3/TRBV12-4,TRBJ2-7,TRBD1,.,TGTGCCAGCAGTTTAGCCTCGGGACAGGGGGGACAAGAGCAGTACTTC,CASSLASGQGGQEQYF
TRBV5-1,TRBJ2-1,.,many,TGCGCCAGCAGCTTGGGGGGGGTCCCTTCCACTGAGCAGTTCTTC,CASSLGGVPSTEQFF
TRBV5-1,TRBJ2-1,.,.,TGCGCCAGCAGCTTCGGAACGGGCCTCAATGAGCAGTTCTTC,CASSFGTGLNEQFF
TRBV6-2/TRBV6-3,TRBJ2-3,TRBD2,many,TGTGCCAGCAGTCTTAGCGGGAGTTTCGCAGATACGCAGTATTTT,CASSLSGSFADTQYF
TRBV10-3,TRBJ2-7,.,few,TGTGCCATCGTCTCCTACGAGCAGTACTTC,CAIVSYEQYF
TRBV4-3,TRBJ2-1,.,few,TGCGCCAGCAGCCAAAGGGGGGACGTCTACAATGAGCAGTTCTTC,CASSQRGDVYNEQFF
TRBV7-9,TRBJ2-4,.,.,TGTGCCAGCAGCCCTCGGGCAGGGTCGAACATTCAGTACTTC,CASSPRAGSNIQYF
TRBV28,TRBJ2-7,TRBD2,.,TGTGCCAGCAGTTTTCCCGGTTCTAGCGGCTTCGAGCAGTACTTC,CASSFPGSSGFEQYF
TRBV27,TRBJ2-1,.,.,TGTGCCAGCAGTTTATTTGCGAAAAGCTCCTACAATGAGCAGTTCTTC,CASSLFAKSSYNEQFF
TRBV11-2,TRBJ2-3,TRBD2,many,TGTGCCAGCAGCACCACTAGCGGGGGGGCAGGCCGCACAGATACGCAGTATTTT,CASSTTSGGAGRTDTQYF
TRBV3-1,TRBJ1-5,.,few,TGTGCCAGCAGCCAAGATACCTATAGCAATCAGCCCCAGCATTTT,CASSQDTYSNQPQHF
TRBV29-1,TRBJ1-2,.,medium-sized,TGCAGCGTCCCCTCGGGCCGCACTAACTATGGCTACACCTTC,CSVPSGRTNYGYTF
TRBV7-2,TRBJ2-1,.,few,TGTGCCAGCAGCTCCCTCGCCGGGGGCGAGCAGTTCTTC,CASSSLAGGEQFF
TRBV11-2,TRBJ2-2,TRBD2,many,TGTGCCAGCAGCTTAAAAATTAGCGGGGGGGCGAACACCGGGGAGCTGTTTTTT,CASSLKISGGANTGELFF
TRBV10-3,TRBJ1-1,TRBD1,few,TGTGCCATCAGTGAGGCGGCAGGGGGGGAAGCTTTCTTT,CAISEAAGGEAFF
TRBV25-1,TRBJ2-7,TRBD2,.,TGTGCCAGCAGTGTAGCGGGGACCTACGAGCAGTACTTC,CASSVAGTYEQYF
TRBV28,TRBJ2-7,TRBD1,many,TGTGCCAGCAGTCTCACCTGGGTTTTAGACAGGGGAGGACACGAGCAGTACTTC,CASSLTWVLDRGGHEQYF
TRBV5-4,TRBJ2-7,.,few,TGTGCCAGCAGCAAAATCGGGAACGGCGAGCAGTACTTC,CASSKIGNGEQYF
TRBV6-1,TRBJ2-7,TRBD1,.,TGTGCCAGCAGTGATCCGACAGGGGCGGGCTACGAGCAGTACTTC,CASSDPTGAGYEQYF
TRBV20-1,TRBJ2-5,.,few,TGCAGTGCTAGAGATAAGCGGATCGGCGGGATACAAGAGACCCAGTACTTC,CSARDKRIGGIQETQYF
TRBV7-6,TRBJ2-5,TRBD2,many,TGTGCCAGCAGCTTAGGAGCGGGGGGAGAGACCCAGTACTTC,CASSLGAGGETQYF
TRBV3-1,TRBJ2-7,.,.,TGTGCCAGCAGCCAATCCCCCCCCGAGCAGTACTTC,CASSQSPPEQYF
TRBV6-5,TRBJ1-1,.,few,TGTGCCAGCAGATTACTATCAGTGAACACTGAAGCTTTCTTT,CASRLLSVNTEAFF
TRBV7-7,TRBJ2-5,.,few,TGTGCTAGCAGCTCGATTCTCGGTCTGGGAGAGACCCAGTACTTC,CASSSILGLGETQYF
TRBV11-3,TRBJ2-1,TRBD2,.,TGTGCCAGCAGCTTAAGACTAGCAGGAGAGCAGTTCTTC,CASSLRLAGEQFF
TRBV11-2,TRBJ2-5,.,.,TGTGCCAGCAGCTTAAAGCTAGCCGAGACCCAGTACTTC,CASSLKLAETQYF
TRBV20-1,TRBJ1-4,.,many,TGCAGTGCTAGCAATCCAACGGGGGGTAATGAAAAACTGTTTTTT,CSASNPTGGNEKLFF
TRBV27,TRBJ1-4,.,few,TGTGCCAGCAGTTTGAGGTCTGCAACTAATGAAAAACTGTTTTTT,CASSLRSATNEKLFF
TRBV20-1,TRBJ2-5,TRBD1,many,TGCAGTGCTAGCCAGACAGGGACCCAGGGGACCCAGTACTTC,CSASQTGTQGTQYF
TRBV5-1,TRBJ2-1,.,medium-sized,TGCGCCAGCAGCTCGGCCCCTACACCGTCGGACAATGAGCAGTTCTTC,CASSSAPTPSDNEQFF
TRBV6-2/TRBV6-3,TRBJ2-7,TRBD1,many,TGTGCCAGCAGTCCTAGGACAGGCGACTACGAGCAGTACTTC,CASSPRTGDYEQYF
TRBV28,TRBJ2-1,TRBD1,many,TGTGCCAGCACCCGCCCCCGGGACAGGGGGAATGAGCAGTTCTTC,CASTRPRDRGNEQFF
TRBV6-5,TRBJ2-7,.,.,TGTGCCAGCAGTTACTCGGGGCGCCCCAGTGGCGAGCAGTACTTC,CASSYSGRPSGEQYF
TRBV24-1,TRBJ2-3,.,few,TGTGCCACCAGTGATTTAGAGGATACGCAGTATTTT,CATSDLEDTQYF
TRBV20-1,TRBJ2-3,.,few,TGCAGTGCTAGTGGGATGACGTATAGCACAGATACGCAGTATTTT,CSASGMTYSTDTQYF
TRBV7-6,TRBJ2-1,TRBD2,.,TGTGCCAGCAGCTTCGCCCCACCGGGACTAGCGGGAGAGGGGGATGAGCAGTTCTTC,CASSFAPPGLAGEGDEQFF
TRBV29-1,TRBJ2-2,TRBD1,many,TGCAGCGTACAGACAGGGGGCGAGGTCGGGGAGCTGTTTTTT,CSVQTGGEVGELFF